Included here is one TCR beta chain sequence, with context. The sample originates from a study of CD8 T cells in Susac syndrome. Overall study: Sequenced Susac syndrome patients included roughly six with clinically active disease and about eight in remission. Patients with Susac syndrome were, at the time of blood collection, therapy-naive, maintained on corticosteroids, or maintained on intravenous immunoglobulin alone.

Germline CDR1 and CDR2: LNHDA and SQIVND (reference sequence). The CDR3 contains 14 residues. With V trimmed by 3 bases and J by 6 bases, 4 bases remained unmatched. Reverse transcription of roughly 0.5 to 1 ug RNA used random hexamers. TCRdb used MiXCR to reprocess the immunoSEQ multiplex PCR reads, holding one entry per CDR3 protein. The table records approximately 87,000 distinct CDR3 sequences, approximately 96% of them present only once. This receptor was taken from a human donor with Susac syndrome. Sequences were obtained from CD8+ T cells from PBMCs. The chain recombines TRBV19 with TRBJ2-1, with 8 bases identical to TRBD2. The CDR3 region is CASSMTSVANEQFF. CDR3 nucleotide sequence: TGTGCCAGTAGTATGACTAGCGTGGCCAATGAGCAGTTCTTC.